This TCR beta chain was recorded in a study of a mutant IDH1 vaccine in newly diagnosed glioma. The wider study: Beforehand, treatment had been radiotherapy, temozolomide, or both; the majority received both. Study-level results: Seemingly, pseudoprogression had no relation to changes in the top peripheral T cell clonotypes.

Time point of the sample: week 5, during vaccination. All doses held 300 ug of mutant IDH1 20-mer peptide, with topical imiquimod. Clones were sequenced by immunoSEQ multiplex PCR, and TCRdb holds only the in-frame ones, with some missing. This sample has tens of thousands of clones, with around 85% found just once. This CDR3 has 11 residues. The V end was cut by 4 bases, the J end by 5 bases, with 6 bases between. Germline loops: CDR1 SGHAT, CDR2 FQNNGV. A remark on this clone: Antigen specificity is unknown.

The origin of this receptor is a man younger than 45 with glioma. Sequencing was performed on PBMCs, taken from a glioma patient whose treatment included an IDH1 peptide vaccine. The chain is built from TRBV11-2 and TRBJ2-7; no clear D. CDR3 amino acids: CASSSRDEQYF. Here the CDR3 DNA reads TGTGCCAGCAGCTCAAGGGACGAGCAGTACTTC.